The 30 T cell receptor beta chains reported below all come from one sample, sequenced in a study of T-cell reconstitution after alpha-beta-depleted transplantation in children. Library preparation (for TCRbeta) was performed with unique molecular identifiers. TCRdb called the PCR reads again in MiXCR, with one record for every CDR3 protein. Among roughly 100,000 distinct CDR3 sequences, roughly 8% were seen once, and the ten largest hold 5.5% to 7%. The sequencing used PBMCs from the stem cell graft donor, collected from the stem cell graft. These receptor sequences come from a human donor who donated a stem cell graft to a child with congenital amegakaryocytic thrombocytopenia.

This clonotype has at least ten counts. The chain recombines TRBV9 with TRBJ1-3; D may be TRBD1 (5 bases). Germline assignment: CDR1 SGDLS and CDR2 YYNGEE. The CDR3 runs to 19 residues. V was shortened by 0 bases and J by 2 bases, with 21 bases between the two germline ends. CDR3 region: CASSVGVWGQGSTGNTIYF. The CDR3 coding sequence is TGTGCCAGCAGCGTAGGGGTGTGGGGCCAGGGAAGCACTGGAAACACCATATATTTT.

V gene TRBV4-1 combines with J gene TRBJ2-1; TRBD2 matches 14 bases. V lost 3 bases and J lost 8; bases outside the gene matches: 0. The germline gives CDR1 MGHRA, CDR2 YSYEKL. The CDR3 covers 14 residues. CDR3 in amino acids: CASSQGLAGDEQFF. The CDR3 bases are TGCGCCAGCAGCCAGGGACTAGCGGGGGATGAGCAGTTCTTC.

There are many counts of this clonotype. The genes are TRBV7-9 and TRBJ2-7, with 9 nucleotides matching TRBD1. This CDR3 spans 16 amino acids. Per the germline V gene, CDR1 is SEHNR and CDR2 is FQNEAQ (reference sequence). V dropped 3 bases and J dropped 0; count of bases not matched to a gene: 6. CDR3 loop: CASSLGTGGGSYEQYF. CDR3 in DNA: TGTGCCAGCAGCTTGGGAACAGGGGGCGGCTCCTACGAGCAGTACTTC.

This clonotype was seen many times. The V call is TRBV28, the J call TRBJ2-5; tentative D call: TRBD2 (5 bases). The CDR3 covers 13 residues. Germline V gives CDR1 MDHEN, CDR2 SYDVKM. Trimming took off 5 bases at V and 1 base at J, with 8 bases between the two ends. In DNA, the CDR3 is TGTGCCAGCAGTCTACGGGGCCAAGAGACCCAGTACTTC. It yields the protein CASSLRGQETQYF.

This clonotype has a count of ten or more. J is TRBJ2-7 and V is TRBV6-5; D is undetermined. The V end lost 4 bases, the J end lost 6 bases, and 19 bases lay between the germline ends. Germline CDR1 and CDR2: MNHEY and SVGAGI. The CDR3 is 15 residues long. The CDR3 bases are TGTGCCAGCAGTTGGGCCGAGGCCCTCGAAGCCGAGCAGTACTTC. It is translated as CASSWAEALEAEQYF.

This clonotype was recorded many times. The chain couples TRBV7-3 to TRBJ2-1, with 7 nucleotides matching TRBD1. CDR3 length: 15 residues. V gave up 4 bases and J gave up 6 bases; unmatched junction bases: 9. Germline V lookup: CDR1 SGHTA, CDR2 FQGTGA. The CDR3 nucleotides are TGTGCCAGCAGCTCTCTTTTAGGGGGCGGCAATGAGCAGTTCTTC. It is translated as CASSSLLGGGNEQFF. Full variable domain (remainder filled in from reference TRBV7-3 and TRBJ2-1): GAGVSQTPSNKVTEKGKYVELRCDPISGHTALYWYRQSLGQGPEFLIYFQGTGAADDSGLPNDRFFAVRPEGSVSTLKIQRTERGDSAVYLCASSSLLGGGNEQFFGPGTRLTVL.

This clonotype was seen repeatedly, ten times or more. The V gene is TRBV25-1, the J gene TRBJ2-2; 7 bases align to TRBD1. Germline trimming cut 5 bases from V and 0 bases from J; bases unmatched to any gene: 3. There are 15 residues in the CDR3. CDR1 is MGHDK, CDR2 SYGVNS, per germline. The CDR3 bases are TGTGCCAGCAGTACGACAGGGACGAACACCGGGGAGCTGTTTTTT. Encoded protein: CASSTTGTNTGELFF.

The chain joins TRBV19 to TRBJ2-3; TRBD2 matches 8 bases. The CDR3 contains 14 residues. Germline trimming cut 7 bases from V and 2 bases from J; bases unmatched to any gene: 5. Germline V lookup: CDR1 LNHDA, CDR2 SQIVND (reference sequence). In nucleotides, the CDR3 is TGTGCCAGTACCGAGCGGGGGCACACAGATACGCAGTATTTT. It codes for CASTERGHTDTQYF.

Comments on this clonotype: It may be a read error: a sequence one base away is much more abundant. The chain is built from TRBV7-9 and TRBJ2-1; tentatively, D is TRBD1 or TRBD2 (5 bases each). Germline V CDR1 and CDR2: SEHNR, FQNEAQ (reference sequence). The CDR3 extends over 13 amino acids. CDR3 region: CPSSFGAGNEQFF. CDR3 bases: TGTCCCAGCAGCTTCGGGGCTGGGAATGAGCAGTTCTTC.

This chain joins TRBV30 and TRBJ1-1; D is possibly TRBD1 (6 bases). Trimming removed 3 bases at V and 7 bases at J, with 12 bases between. Germline V gene data show CDR1 as GTSNPN and CDR2 as SVGIG (reference sequence). The length of the CDR3 is 12 residues. The CDR3 region has the DNA TGTGCCTGGAGGGGGGGCGGTGGTGAAGCTTTCTTT. Amino acids: CAWRGGGGEAFF.

This clonotype was found many times. This rearrangement joins TRBV19 to TRBJ1-1; 8 nucleotides align to TRBD1. With V trimmed by 7 bases and J by 3 bases, 7 bases remained unmatched. Germline CDR1 reads LNHDA; CDR2 reads SQIVND (reference sequence). This CDR3 spans 14 amino acids. The CDR3 DNA sequence: TGTGCCAGTACAGGGGGCGAGTTCGACACTGAAGCTTTCTTT. Amino acid sequence: CASTGGEFDTEAFF.

This clonotype was seen at least ten times. The V call is TRBV20-1, the J call TRBJ2-5; the match to TRBD2 covers 8 bases. Unmatched junction bases numbered 12, after V lost 0 bases and J lost 3 bases. The CDR3 runs to 17 residues. Germline CDR1 DFQATT, CDR2 SNEGSKA (reference sequence). The CDR3 is CSARDSYPRGGKETQYF. The CDR3 coding sequence is TGCAGTGCTAGAGATTCTTACCCCCGGGGGGGAAAAGAGACCCAGTACTTC.

This clonotype was detected many times. The CDR3 region has the DNA TGTGCCAGCAGCTTAGCGGGGAGACAGACGAACACCGGGGAGCTGTTTTTT. Protein: CASSLAGRQTNTGELFF. The chain employs TRBV7-6 and TRBJ2-2, with D possibly called TRBD1 or TRBD2 (5 bases each). This CDR3 has 17 amino acids. CDR1 is SGHVS and CDR2 is FNYEAQ in the germline V gene. The V gene lost 0 bases and the J gene lost 0 bases, with 11 bases spanning the gap.

This clonotype was picked up many times. This chain uses TRBV6-1 with TRBJ1-6, with D possibly matching TRBD1 (6 bases). Trimming shortened V by 7 bases and J by 9 bases, and 13 bases separated the two germline ends. This CDR3 is 13 amino acids long. In germline, CDR1 is MNHNS, CDR2 SASEGT. The CDR3 nucleotides are TGTGCCAGCAAAGGAACAGGGTTTTCACCCCTCCACTTT. Its protein is CASKGTGFSPLHF.

This clonotype was recorded at least ten times. V is TRBV20-1 and J is TRBJ1-6; the match to TRBD1 covers 7 bases. The CDR3 is made up of 14 amino acids. Per the germline V gene, CDR1 is DFQATT and CDR2 is SNEGSKA (reference sequence). The J segment lost 4 bases and the V segment lost 6 bases, leaving 6 bases of the junction unmatched. The CDR3 DNA follows: TGCAGTGCGAGTGGGACAGCATATAATTCACCCCTCCACTTT. Translating gives CSASGTAYNSPLHF.

This clonotype has at least ten counts. The J gene is TRBJ2-7, the V gene TRBV20-1; the D gene could be TRBD1 or TRBD2 (6 bases each). Looked up from germline, CDR1 is DFQATT and CDR2 is SNEGSKA (reference sequence). V lost 3 bases to trimming and J lost 13 bases, with 28 bases between them. The CDR3 sequence is 15 residues long. The chain's CDR3 is CSARDSTNGGAWIYF. CDR3 coding DNA: TGCAGTGCTAGGGACAGCACGAACGGAGGGGCGTGGATTTACTTC.

This clonotype was seen many times. The V call is TRBV12-3 or TRBV12-4, the J call TRBJ1-1; D call uncertain. V lost 6 bases to trimming and J lost 1 base, with 12 bases between them. The CDR3 loop spans 14 amino acids. The CDR3 DNA reads as TGTGCCAGCAGCTCACAGCTACCGAACACTGAAGCTTTCTTT. This gives the protein CASSSQLPNTEAFF.

This clonotype was recorded many times. CDR3: CASSLMAKETQYF. CDR3 DNA: TGTGCCAGCAGCTTAATGGCGAAAGAGACCCAGTACTTC. This sequence joins TRBV7-9 and TRBJ2-5; unclear D gene. Looked up from germline, CDR1 is SEHNR and CDR2 is FQNEAQ (reference sequence). CDR3 size: 13 residues. V lost 2 bases, J lost 3 bases, and 7 bases lay in between.

This clonotype was seen repeatedly, ten times or more. The rearrangement joins TRBV5-1 to TRBJ1-4, with TRBD1 identical over 7 bases. Germline V CDR1 and CDR2: SGHRS, YFSETQ. The CDR3 sequence is 16 residues long. Trimming removed 5 bases from V and 1 base from J; junction bases left unmatched: 8. CDR3 DNA: TGCGCCAGCAGACCCGACAGGGATGTAACTAATGAAAAACTGTTTTTT. It is translated as CASRPDRDVTNEKLFF.

This clonotype was seen repeatedly, ten times or more. The V and J genes are TRBV10-3 and TRBJ2-2; unclear D gene. Germline CDR1 and CDR2: ENHRY and SYGVKD. V was clipped by 3 bases and J by 3 bases, with 8 bases between them. The CDR3 loop spans 14 amino acids. The DNA of the CDR3 is TGTGCCATCAGTGAAGAAATCTACACCGGGGAGCTGTTTTTT. Amino acids: CAISEEIYTGELFF.

This clonotype was recorded at least ten times. The chain recombines TRBV20-1 with TRBJ1-5; D is possibly TRBD1 (5 bases). The CDR3 length is 18 residues. Germline CDR1 is DFQATT and CDR2 is SNEGSKA (reference sequence). V gave up 1 base and J gave up 6 bases, with 25 bases separating them. DNA of the CDR3: TGCAGTGCTAGAGCCCTTAGGGGTCTAGGGCTTCGGGGTCAGCCCCAGCATTTT. Translation: CSARALRGLGLRGQPQHF.

This clonotype was found many times. Written as DNA, the CDR3 is TGTGCCAGCAGCCTCGGGACTAGCGGGCCCCTTTGGAATGAGCAGTTCTTC. Translated, it gives CASSLGTSGPLWNEQFF. The chain is built from TRBV11-2 and TRBJ2-1; the match to TRBD2 covers 12 bases. V shed 5 bases and J 7 bases; nucleotides not matched to a gene: 12. This CDR3 comprises 17 residues. Germline loops: CDR1 SGHAT, CDR2 FQNNGV.

This chain uses TRBV5-1 with TRBJ2-3; 9 bases are shared with TRBD2. V trimming: 7 bases; J trimming: 4 bases; junction bases outside the gene matches: 16. The CDR3 contains 17 residues. CDR1 is SGHRS and CDR2 is YFSETQ in the germline V gene. The DNA of the CDR3 is TGCGCCAGCGCCTTGCCCCTCGGCGGGGGGGGCGCAGATACGCAGTATTTT. Its translation is CASALPLGGGGADTQYF.

The sample holds many counts of this clonotype. The chain recombines TRBV6-5 with TRBJ2-3; TRBD1 or TRBD2 may be the D gene (6 bases each). This CDR3 contains 13 residues. Deletions cut 2 bases from V and 6 bases from J, with 9 bases between. CDR1 and CDR2 (germline): MNHEY, SVGAGI. CDR3 region: CASSYGGQDTQYF. Written as DNA, the CDR3 is TGTGCCAGCAGTTACGGGGGGCAGGATACGCAGTATTTT.

This clonotype was counted at least ten times. The CDR3 sequence is CSARGPSASGNTIYF. CDR3 DNA: TGCAGTGCTAGAGGCCCATCGGCCTCTGGAAACACCATATATTTT. The chain has TRBV20-1 and TRBJ1-3; unclear D gene. The CDR3 length is 15 residues. The V end lost 1 base, the J end lost 0 bases, and 10 bases lay between the germline ends. Germline V CDR1 and CDR2: DFQATT, SNEGSKA (reference sequence).

This clonotype was picked up many times. The CDR3 region has the DNA TGTGCCAGCAGCCAAAGGGCCAGCTCCTACAATGAGCAGTTCTTC. It encodes CASSQRASSYNEQFF. The chain uses TRBV3-1 and TRBJ2-1; D not certain. Trimming cost V 2 bases and J 0 bases, with 8 bases left between them. The CDR3 consists of 15 residues. CDR1 and CDR2 (germline): LGHDT, YNNKEL (reference sequence).

This clonotype was detected many times. The rearrangement joins TRBV20-1 to TRBJ2-5; D not certain. Germline V gene sequence: CDR1 DFQATT, CDR2 SNEGSKA (reference sequence). The CDR3 sequence is 11 residues long. Trimming shortened V by 1 base and J by 1 base, and 1 base separated the two germline ends. The chain's CDR3 is CSARGQETQYF. DNA for the CDR3: TGCAGTGCTAGAGGCCAAGAGACCCAGTACTTC.

This clonotype was recorded many times. The V gene is TRBV20-1, the J gene TRBJ1-5, with D maybe TRBD1 (5 bases). Trimming stripped 2 bases from V and 5 bases from J, with 10 bases between. The germline V gene has CDR1 DFQATT and CDR2 SNEGSKA (reference sequence). The CDR3 runs 13 residues. The CDR3 coding sequence is TGCAGTGCTAGAAAGGGGTGGGATCAGCCCCAGCATTTT. Translated: CSARKGWDQPQHF.

This clonotype was seen repeatedly, ten times or more. This chain links TRBV5-1 with TRBJ1-6, with a possible D match to TRBD1 (5 bases). V was pared by 4 bases and J by 8 bases, with 13 bases between. The CDR3 runs to 14 residues. Germline V lookup: CDR1 SGHRS, CDR2 YFSETQ. The DNA for the CDR3 is TGCGCCAGCAGCGCCGATCCCAGGGATTCACCCCTCCACTTT. Its protein product is CASSADPRDSPLHF.

In this sample, this clonotype turned up many times. The V gene is TRBV10-3, the J gene TRBJ2-3; D is ambiguous. CDR3 length: 14 residues. Per the germline V gene, CDR1 is ENHRY and CDR2 is SYGVKD. V dropped 0 bases and J dropped 0 bases, with 4 bases sitting between them. The CDR3 region is CAISESDSTDTQYF. CDR3 in DNA: TGTGCCATCAGTGAGTCCGACAGCACAGATACGCAGTATTTT.